These 26 T cell receptor beta chains originate from one sample sequenced in a study of cytomegalovirus exposure and HLA in healthy donors. PCR was performed using 60 Vbeta and 13 Jbeta primers. Profiling relied on immunoSEQ multiplex PCR, and the TCRdb table lists in-frame clones only, not all of them. This sample yields about 160,000 clones, of which around three quarters are seen a single time; about 3.8% belongs to the top ten. Sequencing was carried out using PBMCs. The receptors were gathered from a man aged 25-45 years in good health and CMV-seropositive.

The rearrangement links TRBV11-2 to TRBJ2-3; 9 bases map to TRBD2. V lost 5 bases, J lost 1 base, and 10 bases stayed unmatched. This CDR3 has 17 residues. Germline V gives CDR1 SGHAT, CDR2 FQNNGV. The CDR3 nucleotides read TGTGCCAGCAGCACACACTTACTAGCGGGTCGCACAGATACGCAGTATTTT. Its protein is CASSTHLLAGRTDTQYF.

V gene TRBV18 combines with J gene TRBJ2-1, with 7 positions matching TRBD1. The trim removed 4 bases at V and 5 bases at J, leaving 2 bases unmatched. The CDR3 contains 13 residues. CDR1 and CDR2 from the germline V gene are KGHSH and LQKENI. The chain's CDR3 is CASSLQGDNEQFF. The CDR3, as DNA: TGTGCCAGCTCACTCCAGGGGGACAATGAGCAGTTCTTC.

The chain is built from TRBV10-1 and TRBJ2-3, with TRBD2 matching over 11 bases. CDR1 is WNHNN and CDR2 is SYGVQD in the germline V gene (reference sequence). This CDR3 comprises 16 residues. With 3 bases clipped from V and 4 bases from J, the junction kept 6 bases outside the gene matches. CDR3 in DNA: TGCGCCAGCAGTGAAGGTAGCGGGGGGGCCGCAGATACGCAGTATTTT. It encodes CASSEGSGGAADTQYF.

This clone has a handful of counts. The chain joins TRBV6-5 to TRBJ1-2, with a possible D match to TRBD1 (6 bases). The V and J ends lost 6 bases and 1 base respectively, with 12 bases between them. Germline assignment: CDR1 MNHEY and CDR2 SVGAGI. CDR3 length: 14 amino acids. This CDR3 reads CASSQQGLNYGYTF. CDR3 DNA: TGTGCCAGCAGCCAACAGGGTCTTAACTATGGCTACACCTTC.

The chain uses TRBV5-6 and TRBJ2-7; 8 bases are a match to TRBD1. V lost 0 bases to trimming and J lost 1 base; unmatched junction nucleotides: 3. Looked up from germline, CDR1 is SGHDT and CDR2 is YYEEEE. CDR3 length equals 15 residues. DNA of the CDR3: TGTGCCAGCAGCTTGGACAGGGGGGTGTCCTACGAGCAGTACTTC. Protein sequence: CASSLDRGVSYEQYF. Together with reference TRBV5-6 and TRBJ2-7, the CDR3 gives the full variable domain: DAGVTQSPTHLIKTRGQQVTLRCSPKSGHDTVSWYQQALGQGPQFIFQYYEEEERQRGNFPDRFSGHQFPNYSSELNVNALLLGDSALYLCASSLDRGVSYEQYFGPGTRLTVT.

The chain couples TRBV2 to TRBJ1-4; a possible D gene is TRBD1 (5 bases). V was clipped by 6 bases and J by 3 bases, with 14 bases between them. CDR1 SNHLY and CDR2 FYNNEI come from the germline V gene. The CDR3 loop spans 15 amino acids. CDR3: CASRQTGSANEKLFF. CDR3 in DNA: TGTGCCAGCAGGCAAACAGGTTCGGCTAATGAAAAACTGTTTTTT.

The genes are TRBV30 and TRBJ2-1; 14 bases line up with TRBD2. Germline-derived CDR1 and CDR2 are GTSNPN and SVGIG (reference sequence). This CDR3 contains 19 residues. The trim removed 2 bases at V and 0 bases at J, leaving 9 bases unmatched. The CDR3 nucleotides are TGTGCCTGGAGTACAACCCGGACTAGCGGGGGGAGCTCCTACAATGAGCAGTTCTTC. The encoded protein is CAWSTTRTSGGSSYNEQFF.

There are a few counts of this clone. J is TRBJ1-6 and V is TRBV6-6; 11 bases agree with TRBD1. The CDR3 extends over 16 amino acids. V lost 2 bases and J lost 7; bases outside the gene matches: 4. Germline lookup yields CDR1 MNHNY and CDR2 SVGAGI (reference sequence). CDR3 sequence reads: CASSYPRTGGNSPLHF. CDR3 DNA sequence: TGTGCCAGCAGTTACCCCAGGACAGGGGGCAATTCACCCCTCCACTTT.

The V call is TRBV7-9, the J call TRBJ1-4; 9 bases map to TRBD1. Per germline, CDR1 SEHNR and CDR2 FQNEAQ (reference sequence). The CDR3 is 15 amino acids. V shed 2 bases, J shed 6 bases, and the junction held 4 bases outside the gene matches. The CDR3, as DNA: TGTGCCAGCAGCTTATGGACAGGGGAATATGAAAAACTGTTTTTT. Protein product: CASSLWTGEYEKLFF. Looking up the rest from reference TRBV7-9 and TRBJ1-4 gives the full variable domain: DTGVSQNPRHKITKRGQNVTFRCDPISEHNRLYWYRQTLGQGPEFLTYFQNEAQLEKSRLLSDRFSAERPKGSFSTLEIQRTEQGDSAMYLCASSLWTGEYEKLFFGSGTQLSVL.

This rearrangement joins TRBV30 to TRBJ1-1; perhaps TRBD1 as D (5 bases). The CDR3 runs to 12 residues. The germline V gene has CDR1 GTSNPN and CDR2 SVGIG (reference sequence). Trimming removed 1 base at V and 3 bases at J, with 6 bases between. CDR3 DNA: TGTGCCTGGAGTGCAGGGTACACTGAAGCTTTCTTT. It is translated as CAWSAGYTEAFF.

The V call is TRBV28, the J call TRBJ2-7; 10 bases align to TRBD1. This CDR3 contains 15 residues. The ends lost 6 bases at V and 7 bases at J; junction bases unmatched: 12. The germline CDR1 and CDR2 sequences are MDHEN and SYDVKM. The CDR3 sequence: CASSPGGQGTREQYF. The CDR3, as DNA: TGTGCCAGCAGCCCCGGGGGACAGGGGACGAGGGAGCAGTACTTC.

The gene calls are TRBV18 and TRBJ2-2; 7 nucleotides line up with TRBD2. The ends lost 0 bases at V and 3 bases at J; junction bases unmatched: 1. From germline, CDR1 is KGHSH and CDR2 LQKENI. The CDR3 loop spans 15 amino acids. The CDR3 reads CASSPPGLYTGELFF. CDR3 DNA: TGTGCCAGCTCACCACCGGGACTATACACCGGGGAGCTGTTTTTT.

This sequence joins TRBV4-3 and TRBJ2-6, with TRBD2 identical over 8 bases. CDR3 length: 18 residues. Trimming cost V 3 bases and J 3 bases; bases outside gene matches: 10. Germline V gene data show CDR1 as LGHNA and CDR2 as YSLEER. CDR3 nucleotide sequence: TGCGCCAGCAGCCATCAACGGGGGGGCCGTGTTGGGGCCAACGTCCTGACTTTC. Translation: CASSHQRGGRVGANVLTF.

The chain carries TRBV4-3 and TRBJ2-7, with TRBD1 matching 12 bases. V lost 4 bases and J lost 4; bases outside the gene matches: 2. In germline, CDR1 is LGHNA, CDR2 YSLEER. The CDR3 extends over 14 amino acids. CDR3 bases: TGCGCCAGCAGCCCGGGACAGGGGGCTTACGAGCAGTACTTC. This sequence encodes CASSPGQGAYEQYF.

V usage is TRBV7-6 and J usage is TRBJ2-7; 8 bases align to TRBD2. Germline loops: CDR1 SGHVS, CDR2 FNYEAQ. Losses at the gene ends were 3 bases for V and 6 bases for J; bases not matched to a gene: 19. The CDR3 has 18 residues. The CDR3 loop reads CASSFSVGGAGSQPEQYF. Here the CDR3 DNA reads TGTGCCAGCAGCTTTAGTGTCGGGGGGGCCGGCAGTCAACCCGAGCAGTACTTC.

This clone was observed a single time. CDR3 in amino acids: CASSLGQGSRGYTF. Here the CDR3 DNA reads TGTGCCAGCTCCCTCGGACAGGGGTCCAGGGGCTACACCTTC. This chain joins TRBV18 and TRBJ1-2; TRBD1 aligns across 9 bases. Germline loops: CDR1 KGHSH, CDR2 LQKENI. With V trimmed by 6 bases and J by 8 bases, 10 bases remained unmatched. CDR3 length: 14 residues. Complete variable domain (other parts from reference TRBV18 and TRBJ1-2): NAGVMQNPRHLVRRRGQEARLRCSPMKGHSHVYWYRQLPEEGLKFMVYLQKENIIDESGMPKERFSAEFPKEGPSILRIQQVVRGDSAAYFCASSLGQGSRGYTFGSGTRLTVV.

The gene calls are TRBV10-3 and TRBJ2-1; 10 bases are a match to TRBD2. The V gene end was trimmed by 5 bases and the J gene end by 9 bases; junction bases not matched to a gene: 7. The germline V gene encodes CDR1 ENHRY and CDR2 SYGVKD. The CDR3 runs to 14 residues. In nucleotides, the CDR3 is TGTGCCATCAGTCAAAGCGGGGGGGCCGTTGAGCAGTTCTTC. It encodes CAISQSGGAVEQFF.

The chain uses TRBV7-8 and TRBJ2-7; D is perhaps TRBD1 (6 bases). Per germline, CDR1 SGHVS and CDR2 FQNEAQ. The CDR3 has 17 residues. The V and J ends lost 5 bases and 2 bases respectively, with 22 bases between them. Here the CDR3 reads CASSRELIDRTTYEQYF. As DNA, the CDR3 is TGTGCCAGCAGCCGGGAACTAATTGACAGGACGACCTACGAGCAGTACTTC.

The chain carries TRBV6-5 and TRBJ2-2, with 9 bases fitting TRBD2. The germline gives CDR1 MNHEY, CDR2 SVGAGI. Germline trimming cut 2 bases from V and 1 base from J; bases unmatched to any gene: 2. There are 16 residues in the CDR3. The CDR3 region has the DNA TGTGCCAGCAGTTACCCGACTAGCGGGAACACCGGGGAGCTGTTTTTT. It yields the protein CASSYPTSGNTGELFF.

This clone was seen a handful of times. Mismatch with germline at one junction end may stem from a read error. This chain joins TRBV6-5 and TRBJ2-5, with 7 bases aligning to TRBD1. Germline V lookup: CDR1 MNHEY, CDR2 SVGAGI. This CDR3 has 15 amino acids. Written as DNA, the CDR3 is TGTGCCAGCAGCATGCAGGGACAGCCCCAACAGACCCAGTACTTC. Its protein product is CASSMQGQPQQTQYF.

The chain employs TRBV9 and TRBJ2-3; TRBD1 aligns across 10 bases. The CDR3 runs 15 residues. Germline CDR1 reads SGDLS; CDR2 reads YYNGEE. V trimming: 4 bases; J trimming: 6 bases; junction bases outside the gene matches: 8. The CDR3 bases are TGTGCCAGCAGCATCGGGACAGGGGAAGGGGATACGCAGTATTTT. Amino acid sequence: CASSIGTGEGDTQYF.

The chain links TRBV5-1 to TRBJ2-1; 14 bases match TRBD2. This CDR3 contains 17 residues. After removal of 1 base from V and 10 bases from J, the junction contained 10 bases not matched to a gene. CDR1 SGHRS and CDR2 YFSETQ come from the germline V gene. This CDR3 is CASSLIGLAGGAREQFF. The CDR3 DNA is TGCGCCAGCAGCTTGATTGGACTAGCGGGGGGCGCTCGGGAGCAGTTCTTC.

The rearrangement joins TRBV27 to TRBJ2-3; 16 nucleotides agree with TRBD2. This CDR3 has 16 residues. Trimming removed 4 bases from V and 7 bases from J; junction bases left unmatched: 5. Germline V gene lookup returns CDR1 MNHEY and CDR2 SMNVEV (reference sequence). CDR3 in DNA: TGTGCCAGCAGTTCACCGGGACTAGCGGGGGGGCATACGCAGTATTTT. Its protein product is CASSSPGLAGGHTQYF.

This clone was seen only a few times. The V and J genes are TRBV4-2 and TRBJ1-2, with 8 bases lining up with TRBD1. This CDR3 region has 16 residues. V gave up 2 bases and J gave up 2 bases; unmatched junction bases: 7. Germline CDR1 and CDR2: LGHNA and YNFKEQ. As DNA, the CDR3 is TGTGCCAGCAGCCAATCGAGGACAGGGTTGAACTATGGCTACACCTTC. The encoded protein is CASSQSRTGLNYGYTF.

CDR3 region: CASSQPSGQNNSPLHF. In DNA form, the CDR3 reads TGCGCCAGCAGCCAACCATCGGGACAAAATAATTCACCCCTCCACTTT. The rearrangement joins TRBV4-1 to TRBJ1-6; perhaps TRBD1 as D (6 bases). Trimming stripped 2 bases from V and 5 bases from J, with 13 bases between. The CDR3 contains 16 residues. Germline loops: CDR1 MGHRA, CDR2 YSYEKL.

The chain recombines TRBV2 with TRBJ2-2; D is uncertain. Germline CDR1 reads SNHLY; CDR2 reads FYNNEI. V lost 3 bases and J 4 bases, leaving 9 bases between the germline ends. This CDR3 has 14 residues. The CDR3 reads CASSDGYSTGELFF. The DNA for the CDR3 is TGTGCCAGCAGTGACGGTTACTCCACCGGGGAGCTGTTTTTT. Variable domain in full (rest from reference TRBV2 and TRBJ2-2): EPEVTQTPSHQVTQMGQEVILRCVPISNHLYFYWYRQILGQKVEFLVSFYNNEISEKSEIFDDQFSVERPDGSNFTLKIRSTKLEDSAMYFCASSDGYSTGELFFGEGSRLTVL.